These 14 T cell receptor beta chains came from one sample sequenced in a study of cytomegalovirus exposure and HLA in healthy donors. PCR employed 60 Vbeta and 13 Jbeta primers. Assay used: immunoSEQ multiplex PCR; TCRdb lists only in-frame clones, some missing. The sample includes about 110,000 clones, more than 65% of them seen just once. The sample consisted of PBMCs. These receptors all come from a man aged 25 to 40 in good health and CMV-seropositive.

This clone was seen only once. The rearrangement uses TRBV6-5 and TRBJ2-3, with D tentatively TRBD1 (6 bases). The CDR3 contains 14 residues. Trimming cost V 5 bases and J 3 bases, with 12 bases left between them. CDR1 is MNHEY and CDR2 is SVGAGI in the germline V gene. CDR3 bases: TGTGCCAGCAGTGAACACAGGGAAACAGATACGCAGTATTTT. Amino acid sequence: CASSEHRETDTQYF.

The chain links TRBV28 to TRBJ1-2, with D maybe TRBD1 (6 bases). In germline, CDR1 is MDHEN, CDR2 SYDVKM. CDR3 length equals 14 residues. Trimming removed 3 bases at V and 5 bases at J, with 13 bases between. CDR3 sequence (DNA): TGTGCCAGCAGTTTTGGACAGAGGAGGTATGGCTACACCTTC. Its protein is CASSFGQRRYGYTF.

The chain employs TRBV2 and TRBJ2-3; 7 bases are shared with TRBD1. CDR1 and CDR2 from the germline V gene are SNHLY and FYNNEI. The CDR3 has 17 residues. V gave up 3 bases and J gave up 4 bases; unmatched junction bases: 13. CDR3 DNA: TGTGCCAGCAGTGAGACCCTGGGACAGCAACGGCCAGATACGCAGTATTTT. As protein: CASSETLGQQRPDTQYF.

This chain joins TRBV28 and TRBJ2-3; 7 bases map to TRBD2. CDR3 size: 13 residues. The V and J ends lost 6 bases and 5 bases, in that order; junction bases with no gene match: 5. CDR1 is MDHEN and CDR2 is SYDVKM in the germline V gene. CDR3 region: CASRTSIGDTQYF. The CDR3 DNA reads as TGTGCCAGCAGGACTAGCATCGGAGATACGCAGTATTTT.

The chain has TRBV6-6 and TRBJ2-7, with 10 bases identical to TRBD1. After removal of 2 bases from V and 3 bases from J, the junction contained 4 bases not matched to a gene. Germline V gene sequence: CDR1 MNHNY, CDR2 SVGAGI (reference sequence). The length of the CDR3 is 15 residues. Here the CDR3 DNA reads TGTGCCAGCAGTTACCCGGGACAGGGGATCTACGAGCAGTACTTC. Translated, it gives CASSYPGQGIYEQYF.

The chain couples TRBV13 to TRBJ2-5; TRBD1 aligns across 10 bases. The CDR3 runs to 15 residues. Losses at the gene ends were 5 bases for V and 5 bases for J; bases not matched to a gene: 8. The germline V gene encodes CDR1 PRHDT and CDR2 FYEKMQ (reference sequence). CDR3 amino acids: CASSPDGTGAETQYF. CDR3 DNA: TGTGCCAGCAGCCCCGATGGGACAGGGGCTGAGACCCAGTACTTC.

The count of this clone is one. A read error may account for a junction end that differs from germline. The chain couples TRBV4-3 to TRBJ2-3, with TRBD2 identical over 7 bases. From germline, CDR1 is LGHNA and CDR2 YSLEER. The CDR3 sequence is 15 residues long. CDR3 amino acids: CASSQGRERTGTQYF. Written as DNA, the CDR3 is TGCGCCAGCAGCCAAGGGCGGGAGCGAACAGGTACGCAGTATTTT.

The chain carries TRBV11-2 and TRBJ2-4, with D maybe TRBD1 (6 bases). This CDR3 contains 19 residues. V shed 5 bases and J shed 2 bases, with 25 bases lying between them. Germline V gene lookup returns CDR1 SGHAT and CDR2 FQNNGV. The CDR3 region is CASSLSQSGQSGPKNIQYF. Written as DNA, the CDR3 is TGTGCCAGCAGCCTTTCACAATCAGGACAGTCTGGTCCCAAAAACATTCAGTACTTC.

The chain has TRBV4-1 and TRBJ2-5; TRBD2 matches at 7 bases. Per the germline V gene, CDR1 is MGHRA and CDR2 is YSYEKL. V was clipped by 3 bases and J by 3 bases; unmatched bases: 10. The CDR3 has 16 residues. The CDR3 DNA follows: TGCGCCAGCAGCCATCCACCCCCTAGCGGAGAAGAGACCCAGTACTTC. It encodes CASSHPPPSGEETQYF.

The gene calls are TRBV6-5 and TRBJ2-5; D might be TRBD1 (6 bases). CDR1 and CDR2 (germline): MNHEY, SVGAGI. This CDR3 contains 11 residues. V dropped 5 bases and J dropped 11 bases, with 12 bases sitting between them. CDR3 region: CASSPGQEQYF. The CDR3 bases are TGTGCCAGCAGTCCGGGACAAGAGCAGTACTTC.

V usage is TRBV27 and J usage is TRBJ2-1; 10 nucleotides align to TRBD1. Germline CDR1 MNHEY, CDR2 SMNVEV (reference sequence). V trimming: 3 bases; J trimming: 7 bases; junction bases outside the gene matches: 9. The CDR3 covers 16 residues. The CDR3 region has the DNA TGTGCCAGCAGTTTCAGACAGGGGGCAAGGGGGAATGAGCAGTTCTTC. Amino acids: CASSFRQGARGNEQFF.

J is TRBJ1-1 and V is TRBV5-1, with D perhaps TRBD1 (6 bases). The V gene lost 1 base and the J gene lost 6 bases, with 19 bases spanning the gap. The CDR3 totals 16 residues. The germline V gene has CDR1 SGHRS and CDR2 YFSETQ. CDR3 DNA sequence: TGCGCCAGCAGCTTGAGTGGGTGGCCGGGGGGCTCTGAAGCTTTCTTT. Translating it yields CASSLSGWPGGSEAFF.

The chain has TRBV19 and TRBJ2-7, with TRBD1 matching over 9 bases. The germline V gene encodes CDR1 LNHDA and CDR2 SQIVND (reference sequence). V trimming: 4 bases; J trimming: 3 bases; junction bases outside the gene matches: 1. The CDR3 spans 13 residues. For the CDR3, the DNA is TGTGCCAGTAGTACGGACAGGGGCTACGAGCAGTACTTC. This sequence encodes CASSTDRGYEQYF.

This clone was seen a handful of times. The rearrangement joins TRBV7-7 to TRBJ2-2, with TRBD2 matching over 7 bases. With V trimmed by 8 bases and J by 2 bases, 2 bases remained unmatched. Germline CDR1 SSHAT, CDR2 FNYEAQ (reference sequence). CDR3 length: 13 residues. Here the CDR3 reads CASAGVNTGELFF. The CDR3 region has the DNA TGTGCCAGCGCGGGGGTAAACACCGGGGAGCTGTTTTTT.